This T cell receptor beta chain originates from a study of regulatory T cells in long-lasting Graves disease. Looking at the study overall: Prior antithyroid drug treatment in newly diagnosed Graves' patients lasted under 3 months.

Time point described: newly diagnosed GD, antithyroid drugs for less than 3 months. RNA extracted from PBMCs served as the sequencing template. Germline assignment: CDR1 DFQATT and CDR2 SNEGSKA (reference sequence). This CDR3 region has 14 residues. With 5 bases clipped from V and 8 bases from J, the junction kept 12 bases outside the gene matches. This clonotype was counted at least ten times. Construction of TCR beta libraries relied on iRepertoire HTBI primers and on Arm-PCR targeting CDR3 regions. Each CDR3 protein gets one entry after TCRdb re-called the multiplex PCR reads with MiXCR. The sample includes about 210,000 distinct CDR3 sequences, around 20% of them seen just once. These same records also appear under a second study, on T cells in Graves' hyperthyroidism and ophthalmopathy. That report notes: Uncontrolled infection, other autoimmune disease, pregnancy and lactation each barred patients from inclusion. The HTBI set primed first-round TCR CDR3 RT-PCR. Ophthalmopathy onset followed model prediction by a median approximately six months.

The sample here was peripheral blood mononuclear cells (PBMCs), taken at new diagnosis, from a patient treated with antithyroid drugs. The receptor comes from a young woman with Graves disease. The chain combines TRBV20-1 with TRBJ1-2, with 9 nucleotides matching TRBD1. The CDR3 loop is CSALRHLTGGGYTF. DNA of the CDR3: TGCAGTGCTCTCCGACACCTTACAGGGGGCGGCTACACCTTC.